This T cell receptor (beta chain) was sequenced in a study of CD8+ T cells in alopecia areata. Points on this clone: Its specificity is unknown.

Once RNA had been extracted, it was reverse transcribed into cDNA to act as the sequencing template. Sequenced by immunoSEQ multiplex PCR; TCRdb stores in-frame clones only, minus some. In the table there are about 200,000 clones, about 56% of which are singletons. The study, taken as a whole, reports: Higher clonality and more expanded CD8+ clones appeared in lesional than normal scalp.

Germline CDR1 is SNHLY and CDR2 is FYNNEI. V was pared by 5 bases and J by 13 bases, with 13 bases of the junction left unmatched. The CDR3 consists of 13 residues. V gene TRBV2 combines with J gene TRBJ1-2, with TRBD1 matching over 7 bases. The sample taken for sequencing was CD8+ T cells sorted from blood. The origin of this receptor is a human donor in good health. The CDR3 bases are TGTGCCAGCAGTCTAACAGGGGCCCTGGAAGCCACCTTC. Encoded protein: CASSLTGALEATF.